This record concerns one T cell receptor beta chain sequence. Alongside a J-beta primer mix, a sample-barcoded 5' primer served in a second PCR lasting roughly 7 to 11 cycles. TCRdb redid the calling of the 5' RACE reads with MiXCR, one entry per CDR3 protein. Found here are around 800,000 distinct CDR3 sequences, approximately 53% of them singletons; the top ten hold 40% to 50%. This sample was included in a study of blood T cells in healthy people across ages. Trimming at V came to 2 bases and at J to 6 bases, leaving 6 bases not matched to a gene. Germline-derived CDR1 and CDR2 are MNHEY and SMNVEV (reference sequence). The CDR3 consists of 14 residues.

The chain employs TRBV27 and TRBJ2-7, with 8 positions matching TRBD2. The clonotype was recovered from a man of 80 years or more in good health. Sequencing input: blood. The CDR3, as DNA: TGTGCCAGCAGTTTAGCGGGGGGTAAGGGCGAGCAGTACTTC. Translating it yields CASSLAGGKGEQYF.